The clone carrying this T cell receptor (beta chain) was counted once. The sample originates from a study of CD8+ T cells in alopecia areata. Across the study: Treated patients were given oral tofacitinib, which was dosed at 5 to 10 mg twice daily. Severity scores in treated patients reflected the percentage of scalp affected.

The V end was cut by 7 bases, the J end by 5 bases, with 12 bases between. Germline lookup yields CDR1 MGHRA and CDR2 YSYEKL. The CDR3 runs to 13 residues. In each case, RNA was isolated and then reverse transcribed into cDNA as the sequencing template. Assay used: immunoSEQ multiplex PCR; TCRdb lists only in-frame clones, some missing. The table lists under 200,000 clones, approximately 65% of them singletons. Treatment defined: oral pan-JAK inhibitor, 5-10 mg twice daily. It was from alopecia areata patients that lesional scalp punch biopsies and peripheral blood were collected. This specimen consisted of CD4+ T cells sorted from blood, obtained at week 4, from a patient treated with tofacitinib. This clonotype was sampled from a human donor with alopecia areata. The rearrangement links TRBV4-1 to TRBJ1-5; D is undetermined. CDR3 nucleotides: TGCGCCAGCACTCGGAGGGAACATCAGCCCCAGCATTTT. Protein: CASTRREHQPQHF.